The 16 T cell receptor beta chains given below trace back to one sample, sequenced in a study of cytomegalovirus exposure and HLA in healthy donors. The PCR was carried out with 60 Vbeta primers and 13 Jbeta primers. Profiled with immunoSEQ multiplex PCR; TCRdb holds only in-frame clones, not every one. The profile shows around 120,000 clones, 80% of them singletons. Sequencing was performed on PBMCs. These receptors were collected from a man over 45 in good health and CMV-seronegative.

The chain joins TRBV4-1 to TRBJ1-2; 8 positions agree with TRBD1. Germline CDR1 reads MGHRA; CDR2 reads YSYEKL. This CDR3 comprises 15 residues. J gave up 6 bases and V 0 bases, and 6 bases lay outside the gene matches. CDR3 loop: CASSQDTDRANGYTF. CDR3 DNA sequence: TGCGCCAGCAGCCAAGACACGGACAGGGCAAATGGCTACACCTTC.

This chain links TRBV10-3 with TRBJ2-2; perhaps TRBD1 as D (6 bases). The CDR3 has 14 amino acids. Germline-derived CDR1 and CDR2 are ENHRY and SYGVKD. The V end was cut by 5 bases, the J end by 3 bases, with 10 bases between. The CDR3 DNA reads as TGTGCCATCAGTATCCGACAGGACACCGGGGAGCTGTTTTTT. Amino acids: CAISIRQDTGELFF.

The chain joins TRBV5-4 to TRBJ2-7; TRBD2 matches at 7 bases. The germline gives CDR1 SGHNT, CDR2 YYREEE (reference sequence). Losses at the gene ends were 2 bases for V and 6 bases for J; bases not matched to a gene: 11. The CDR3 has 15 amino acids. In DNA, the CDR3 is TGTGCCAGCAGCTTCCAGCGGGACCTTCGGTCCGAGCAGTACTTC. This codes for CASSFQRDLRSEQYF. Supplemented by reference TRBV5-4 and TRBJ2-7, the full variable domain reads ETGVTQSPTHLIKTRGQQVTLRCSSQSGHNTVSWYQQALGQGPQFIFQYYREEENGRGNFPPRFSGLQFPNYSSELNVNALELDDSALYLCASSFQRDLRSEQYFGPGTRLTVT.

The chain links TRBV7-3 to TRBJ2-5; D gene uncertain. V lost 0 bases and J 3 bases, leaving 8 bases between the germline ends. The CDR3 covers 14 residues. CDR1 is SGHTA, CDR2 FQGTGA, per germline. CDR3 DNA sequence: TGTGCCAGCAGCTTAACTGCGGATGAAGAGACCCAGTACTTC. Translated, it gives CASSLTADEETQYF.

V is TRBV28 and J is TRBJ1-5; D is possibly TRBD1 (5 bases). V dropped 6 bases and J dropped 4 bases, with 13 bases sitting between them. The germline gives CDR1 MDHEN, CDR2 SYDVKM. The CDR3 contains 14 residues. The CDR3 loop is CASRTTGDNQPQHF. DNA for the CDR3: TGTGCCAGCAGAACCACGGGGGATAATCAGCCCCAGCATTTT.

The V and J genes are TRBV6-5 and TRBJ2-1, with 8 bases lining up with TRBD1. There are 12 residues in the CDR3. V lost 5 bases, J lost 9 bases, and 3 bases stayed unmatched. The germline gives CDR1 MNHEY, CDR2 SVGAGI. CDR3 loop: CASSRTGGEQFF. The CDR3 region has the DNA TGTGCCAGCAGTCGAACAGGGGGTGAGCAGTTCTTC.

This rearrangement joins TRBV6-5 to TRBJ2-5, with D possibly being TRBD2 (5 bases). This CDR3 spans 12 amino acids. Germline-derived CDR1 and CDR2 are MNHEY and SVGAGI. Trimming pared 9 bases from V and 5 bases from J, leaving 13 bases between. CDR3 sequence: CASARGAETQYF. For the CDR3, the DNA is TGTGCCAGTGCCCGGGGTGCGGAGACCCAGTACTTC.

The V and J genes are TRBV4-3 and TRBJ2-7, with D possibly matching TRBD2 (6 bases). The CDR3 loop spans 15 amino acids. CDR1 is LGHNA and CDR2 is YSLEER in the germline V gene. The V end lost 0 bases, the J end lost 7 bases, and 16 bases lay between the germline ends. The CDR3, as DNA: TGCGCCAGCAGCCAAGATTTAACGGGGGTTAGAGAGCAGTACTTC. Encoded protein: CASSQDLTGVREQYF.

This clone has only a few counts. The V call is TRBV7-9, the J call TRBJ1-4; D is unresolved. The germline V gene encodes CDR1 SEHNR and CDR2 FQNEAQ (reference sequence). The V end was cut by 5 bases, the J end by 5 bases, with 12 bases between. This CDR3 spans 14 amino acids. The CDR3 region has the DNA TGTGCCAGCAGCCCTAGGATACTGAATGAAAAACTGTTTTTT. This gives the protein CASSPRILNEKLFF.

The chain is built from TRBV19 and TRBJ1-6; 8 bases are a match to TRBD1. The germline V gene has CDR1 LNHDA and CDR2 SQIVND (reference sequence). The junction had 6 bases not matched to a gene; V was cut back by 5 bases and J by 6 bases. The CDR3 contains 15 residues. The CDR3 loop is CASSAGTGRNSPLHF. CDR3 bases: TGTGCCAGTAGTGCCGGGACAGGTCGTAATTCACCCCTCCACTTT.

The V and J genes are TRBV2 and TRBJ1-4, with 10 bases identical to TRBD1. V shed 6 bases, J shed 6 bases, and the junction held 7 bases outside the gene matches. The CDR3 is 15 amino acids. CDR1 is SNHLY, CDR2 FYNNEI, per germline. The DNA for the CDR3 is TGTGCCAGCAGGAGACAGGGGGCGCGAGATGAAAAACTGTTTTTT. Protein sequence: CASRRQGARDEKLFF.

CDR3: CASSLEGTSRSQYF. CDR3 coding DNA: TGTGCCAGCAGCTTAGAGGGTACTAGCAGGTCGCAGTATTTT. V and J are TRBV11-3 and TRBJ2-3, with a tentative D call TRBD2 (6 bases). This CDR3 has 14 amino acids. V was pared by 0 bases and J by 10 bases, with 14 bases between. Germline V gives CDR1 SGHNT, CDR2 YENEEA.

The rearrangement uses TRBV28 and TRBJ1-5; TRBD1 agrees at 8 bases. The length of the CDR3 is 14 residues. J gave up 10 bases and V 8 bases, and 13 bases lay outside the gene matches. In germline, CDR1 is MDHEN, CDR2 SYDVKM. The CDR3 loop reads CASSRGPAFSPQHF. The CDR3 coding sequence is TGTGCCAGCTCCAGGGGGCCTGCTTTCAGCCCCCAGCATTTT.

The chain carries TRBV5-1 and TRBJ1-1; D might be TRBD1 (5 bases). This CDR3 contains 15 residues. Trimming removed 0 bases at V and 7 bases at J, with 16 bases between. Germline V CDR1 and CDR2: SGHRS, YFSETQ. In DNA, the CDR3 is TGCGCCAGCAGCTTGGTTGGGGCAGCAACTTGTGAAGCTTTCTTT. This translates into CASSLVGAATCEAFF.

The V and J genes are TRBV5-6 and TRBJ1-5; TRBD1 matches at 9 bases. Trimming cost V 4 bases and J 3 bases; bases outside gene matches: 5. The germline V gene has CDR1 SGHDT and CDR2 YYEEEE. This CDR3 region has 15 residues. The CDR3 DNA reads TGTGCCAGCAGCCCCTGGGACAGGGTCAATCAGCCCCAGCATTTT. This gives the protein CASSPWDRVNQPQHF.

This chain uses TRBV28 with TRBJ1-5; D is uncertain. The V and J ends lost 3 bases and 2 bases respectively, with 14 bases between them. This CDR3 is built from 16 residues. CDR1 MDHEN and CDR2 SYDVKM come from the germline V gene. The CDR3 DNA reads TGTGCCAGCAGTTTTTATGGTCGGGGTGGCAATCAGCCCCAGCATTTT. It is translated as CASSFYGRGGNQPQHF.